A single sample gave rise to the 22 T cell receptor beta chains below, sequenced in a study of blood T cell repertoires in COVID-19. This table comes from immunoSEQ multiplex PCR, and its TCRdb copy is limited to in-frame clones, with some not included. Of hundreds of thousands of clones in the sample, approximately 91% were seen once. Sequenced input: PBMCs or T cells enriched from blood (not recorded which). These receptors were taken from a woman under 30 who had been exposed to COVID-19.

This clone was detected only once. This chain uses TRBV5-4 with TRBJ1-4; no clear D gene. The V gene's germline CDR1 is SGHNT and CDR2 YYREEE (reference sequence). The V end was cut by 0 bases, the J end by 8 bases, with 14 bases between. The CDR3 runs 15 residues. The CDR3 here is CASSLGPHSQEKLFF. Written as DNA, the CDR3 is TGTGCCAGCAGCTTGGGGCCCCATTCTCAGGAAAAACTGTTTTTT.

The chain recombines TRBV5-4 with TRBJ2-7, with D possibly TRBD2 on 6 matching bases. CDR1 SGHNT and CDR2 YYREEE come from the germline V gene (reference sequence). There are 13 residues in the CDR3. Trimming took off 7 bases at V and 0 bases at J, with 11 bases between the two ends. The CDR3 bases are TGTGCCAGCGGACCCGGGAGCTCCTACGAGCAGTACTTC. Amino acids: CASGPGSSYEQYF.

The V call is TRBV27, the J call TRBJ1-5; weak D call: TRBD1 (6 bases). The CDR3 runs 15 residues. Germline V CDR1 and CDR2: MNHEY, SMNVEV (reference sequence). V was cut by 6 bases and J by 0 bases, with 12 bases left in between. The CDR3: CASRGQGFSNQPQHF. The DNA for the CDR3 is TGTGCCAGCAGGGGGCAGGGGTTTAGCAATCAGCCCCAGCATTTT.

V and J are TRBV6-5 and TRBJ2-7; 9 nucleotides agree with TRBD1. The V segment lost 7 bases and the J segment 3 bases; nucleotides outside the gene matches: 7. This CDR3 is 14 amino acids long. The germline gives CDR1 MNHEY, CDR2 SVGAGI. DNA for the CDR3: TGTGCCAGCAATAAACAGGGGGCCAACTACGAGCAGTACTTC. This encodes CASNKQGANYEQYF.

The chain carries TRBV28 and TRBJ2-6, with unresolved D. CDR1 is MDHEN, CDR2 SYDVKM, per germline. The V end was cut by 1 base, the J end by 0 bases, with 7 bases between. This CDR3 has 16 residues. CDR3 region: CASSLFQASGANVLTF. The CDR3 bases are TGTGCCAGCAGTTTATTTCAGGCCTCTGGGGCCAACGTCCTGACTTTC.

The chain is built from TRBV27 and TRBJ2-7, with D perhaps TRBD2 (6 bases). Germline V gene lookup returns CDR1 MNHEY and CDR2 SMNVEV (reference sequence). V shed 8 bases and J shed 7 bases, with 24 bases lying between them. CDR3 length: 15 amino acids. CDR3 in amino acids: CASAQGLGRGGEQYF. The CDR3 region has the DNA TGTGCCAGCGCGCAGGGACTCGGACGGGGCGGGGAGCAGTACTTC.

This chain uses TRBV6-4 with TRBJ1-6; TRBD1 matches at 10 bases. J lost 8 bases, V lost 6 bases, and 7 bases had no gene match. Germline V gene data show CDR1 as MRHNA and CDR2 as SNTAGT. This CDR3 spans 15 amino acids. CDR3: CASSITGTGDSPLHF. CDR3 sequence (DNA): TGTGCCAGCAGCATTACCGGGACAGGGGATTCACCCCTCCACTTT.

The genes are TRBV6-1 and TRBJ1-5; 12 positions match TRBD1. The CDR3 has 16 amino acids. V gave up 3 bases and J gave up 5 bases; unmatched junction bases: 5. The germline V gene encodes CDR1 MNHNS and CDR2 SASEGT. The CDR3, as DNA: TGTGCCAGCAGTGACCTCGGGACAGGGGGCCATCAGCCCCAGCATTTT. Protein: CASSDLGTGGHQPQHF.

The chain links TRBV18 to TRBJ2-3; 9 bases are a match to TRBD2. The V segment lost 1 base and the J segment 3 bases; nucleotides outside the gene matches: 5. Germline loops: CDR1 KGHSH, CDR2 LQKENI. The CDR3 spans 16 residues. The CDR3 coding sequence is TGTGCCAGCTCACCACTCGCGGGAGGGCCGACAGATACGCAGTATTTT. As protein: CASSPLAGGPTDTQYF.

The genes are TRBV14 and TRBJ1-2, with TRBD1 as a possible D gene (6 bases). Looked up from germline, CDR1 is SGHDN and CDR2 is FVKESK. V shed 0 bases and J shed 7 bases, with 33 bases lying between them. The CDR3 spans 21 residues. The CDR3 reads CASSQDRRVGLGQGKVCGYTF. The CDR3 nucleotides are TGTGCCAGCAGCCAAGACCGGCGCGTCGGGTTAGGGCAGGGGAAGGTTTGTGGCTACACCTTC.

The genes are TRBV6-5 and TRBJ2-7, with D tentatively TRBD2 (5 bases). There are 14 residues in the CDR3. V was clipped by 10 bases and J by 0 bases, with 16 bases between them. The germline V gene encodes CDR1 MNHEY and CDR2 SVGAGI. CDR3: CATQAVLSSYEQYF. For the CDR3, the DNA is TGTGCCACCCAAGCGGTATTAAGCTCCTACGAGCAGTACTTC.

This rearrangement joins TRBV19 to TRBJ1-2, with a tentative D call TRBD1 (5 bases). The germline V gene has CDR1 LNHDA and CDR2 SQIVND (reference sequence). V lost 5 bases, J lost 8 bases, and 12 bases lay in between. The CDR3 totals 12 residues. The CDR3 DNA is TGTGCCAGTAGTGAGCAGGGCGGAGGCTACACCTTC. Encoded protein: CASSEQGGGYTF.

V usage is TRBV18 and J usage is TRBJ1-2; 8 bases align to TRBD1. The CDR3 consists of 14 residues. Losses at the gene ends were 4 bases for V and 3 bases for J; bases not matched to a gene: 4. Germline CDR1 is KGHSH and CDR2 is LQKENI. The CDR3 spells CASSQDRVDYGYTF. The CDR3 DNA sequence: TGTGCCAGCTCACAGGACAGGGTTGACTATGGCTACACCTTC.

The V and J genes are TRBV7-9 and TRBJ2-7, with D possibly matching TRBD1 (6 bases). Trimming pared 4 bases from V and 1 base from J, leaving 17 bases between. Germline CDR1 SEHNR, CDR2 FQNEAQ (reference sequence). CDR3 length: 16 amino acids. The CDR3 DNA is TGTGCCAGCAGCTCCGGACAGTTGATGAAATCCTACGAGCAGTACTTC. Amino acid sequence: CASSSGQLMKSYEQYF. The full variable domain, in which reference TRBV7-9 and TRBJ2-7 provide the parts outside the CDR3, is DTGVSQNPRHKITKRGQNVTFRCDPISEHNRLYWYRQTLGQGPEFLTYFQNEAQLEKSRLLSDRFSAERPKGSFSTLEIQRTEQGDSAMYLCASSSGQLMKSYEQYFGPGTRLTVT.

V and J are TRBV3-1 (or the pseudogene TRBV3-2) and TRBJ1-2; D remains ambiguous. Trimming removed 0 bases from V and 0 bases from J, with 8 bases in between. The CDR3 totals 15 residues. Per germline, CDR1 LGHDT and CDR2 YNNKEL (reference sequence). CDR3 loop: CASSQDWAANYGYTF. The CDR3 DNA sequence: TGTGCCAGCAGCCAAGATTGGGCAGCTAACTATGGCTACACCTTC.

V and J are TRBV4-2 and TRBJ2-7, with TRBD2 matching 8 bases. The V gene end was trimmed by 5 bases and the J gene end by 0 bases; junction bases not matched to a gene: 6. The CDR3 extends over 15 amino acids. Germline-derived CDR1 and CDR2 are LGHNA and YNFKEQ. CDR3: CASSKTSGSSYEQYF. For the CDR3, the DNA is TGTGCCAGCAGCAAGACCAGCGGGAGCTCCTACGAGCAGTACTTC.

The V and J genes are TRBV7-2 and TRBJ2-1; TRBD2 matches 12 bases. Unmatched junction bases numbered 5, after V lost 5 bases and J lost 0 bases. This CDR3 contains 17 residues. Germline values: CDR1 SGHTA, CDR2 FQGNSA. The CDR3 DNA is TGTGCCAGCAGCCTTAGACTAGCGGGGGCCTCCTACAATGAGCAGTTCTTC. It yields the protein CASSLRLAGASYNEQFF. Full variable domain (rest looked up from reference TRBV7-2 and TRBJ2-1): GAGVSQSPSNKVTEKGKDVELRCDPISGHTALYWYRQSLGQGLEFLIYFQGNSAPDKSGLPSDRFSAERTGGSVSTLTIQRTQQEDSAVYLCASSLRLAGASYNEQFFGPGTRLTVL.

This chain uses TRBV30 with TRBJ1-6; possible D gene TRBD1, 6 bases. The CDR3 is 12 residues long. Trimming left V 4 bases short and J 9 bases short, with 10 bases between. CDR1 is GTSNPN and CDR2 is SVGIG in the germline V gene (reference sequence). The CDR3 nucleotides are TGTGCCTGGAACAGGGATGGTTCACCCCTCCACTTT. Amino acids: CAWNRDGSPLHF. Variable domain in full (rest from reference TRBV30 and TRBJ1-6): SQTIHQWPATLVQPVGSPLSLECTVEGTSNPNLYWYRQAAGRGLQLLFYSVGIGQISSEVPQNLSASRPQDRQFILSSKKLLLSDSGFYLCAWNRDGSPLHFGNGTRLTVT.

CDR3 loop: CASSLKGARIYGYTF. The CDR3 nucleotides read TGTGCCAGCAGTTTAAAAGGGGCCAGGATCTATGGCTACACCTTC. The chain has TRBV28 and TRBJ1-2, with D perhaps TRBD1 (5 bases). The germline V gene encodes CDR1 MDHEN and CDR2 SYDVKM. The CDR3 runs to 15 residues. The V and J ends lost 2 bases and 4 bases respectively, with 14 bases between them.

The chain employs TRBV28 and TRBJ1-2; no firm D call. V was clipped by 3 bases and J by 2 bases, with 10 bases between them. CDR1 is MDHEN and CDR2 is SYDVKM in the germline V gene. The CDR3 covers 14 residues. The CDR3 nucleotides are TGTGCCAGCAGTTTCTGGCCCATCAACTATGGCTACACCTTC. This codes for CASSFWPINYGYTF.

V and J are TRBV7-9 and TRBJ2-1; D possibly corresponds to TRBD2 (6 bases). This CDR3 has 13 amino acids. Looked up from germline, CDR1 is SEHNR and CDR2 is FQNEAQ (reference sequence). V gave up 5 bases and J gave up 10 bases, with 15 bases separating them. CDR3 amino acids: CASSHSGVGEQFF. Here the CDR3 DNA reads TGTGCCAGCAGCCACTCGGGGGTCGGGGAGCAGTTCTTC. The whole variable domain, remainder taken from reference TRBV7-9 and TRBJ2-1, is DTGVSQNPRHKITKRGQNVTFRCDPISEHNRLYWYRQTLGQGPEFLTYFQNEAQLEKSRLLSDRFSAERPKGSFSTLEIQRTEQGDSAMYLCASSHSGVGEQFFGPGTRLTVL.

The V call is TRBV7-3, the J call TRBJ2-4; 12 bases line up with TRBD1. Germline V gene data show CDR1 as SGHTA and CDR2 as FQGTGA. V shed 5 bases and J 1 base; nucleotides not matched to a gene: 15. The CDR3 contains 20 residues. In DNA, the CDR3 is TGTGCCAGCAGCCCCATCCTCGGGACAGGGGGCGCAGAGGCCAAAAACATTCAGTACTTC. Protein sequence: CASSPILGTGGAEAKNIQYF.